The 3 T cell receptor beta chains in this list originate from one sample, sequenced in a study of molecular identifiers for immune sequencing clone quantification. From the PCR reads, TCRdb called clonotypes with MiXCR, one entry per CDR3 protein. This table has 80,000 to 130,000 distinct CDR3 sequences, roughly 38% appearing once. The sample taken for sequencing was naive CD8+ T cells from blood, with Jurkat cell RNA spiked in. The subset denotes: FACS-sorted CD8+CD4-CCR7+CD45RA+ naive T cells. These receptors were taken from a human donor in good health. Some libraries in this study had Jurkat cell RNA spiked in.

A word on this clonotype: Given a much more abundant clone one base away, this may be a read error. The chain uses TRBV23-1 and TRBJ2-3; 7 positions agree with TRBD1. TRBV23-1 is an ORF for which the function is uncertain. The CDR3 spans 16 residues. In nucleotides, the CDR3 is TGCGCCTGCAGTCATCCAGGGGGAGTGAGCGCAGATACGCAGTATTTT. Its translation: CACSHPGGVSADTQYF.

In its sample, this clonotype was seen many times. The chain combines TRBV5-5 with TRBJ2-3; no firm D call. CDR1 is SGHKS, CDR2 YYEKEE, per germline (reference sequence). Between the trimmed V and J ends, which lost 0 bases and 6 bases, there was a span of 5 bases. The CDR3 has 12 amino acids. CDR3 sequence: CASSLGADTQYF. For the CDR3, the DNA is TGTGCCAGCAGCTTGGGTGCCGATACGCAGTATTTT.

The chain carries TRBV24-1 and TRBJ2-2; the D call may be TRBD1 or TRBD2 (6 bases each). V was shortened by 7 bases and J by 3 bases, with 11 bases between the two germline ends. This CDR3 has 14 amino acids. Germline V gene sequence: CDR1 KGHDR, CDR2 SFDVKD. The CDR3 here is CATRYREDTGELFF. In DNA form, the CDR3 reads TGTGCCACCAGGTACAGGGAGGACACCGGGGAGCTGTTTTTT.